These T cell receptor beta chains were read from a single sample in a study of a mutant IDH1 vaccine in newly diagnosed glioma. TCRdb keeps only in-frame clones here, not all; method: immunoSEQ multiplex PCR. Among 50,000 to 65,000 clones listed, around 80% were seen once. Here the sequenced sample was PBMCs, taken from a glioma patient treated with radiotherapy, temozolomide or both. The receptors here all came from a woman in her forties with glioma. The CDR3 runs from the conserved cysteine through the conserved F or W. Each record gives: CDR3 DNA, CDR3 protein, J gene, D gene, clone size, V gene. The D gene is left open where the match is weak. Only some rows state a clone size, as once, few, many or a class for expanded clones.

CDR3 DNA: TGCGCCAGCAGCTTGTTTGCAGGGAACACTGAAGCTTTCTTT
CDR3 protein: CASSLFAGNTEAFF
J gene: TRBJ1-1
D gene: .
clone size: .
V gene: TRBV5-1

CDR3 DNA: TGTGCCAGCAGCTTTTTGCAGGGGGACACGCAGTACTTC
CDR3 protein: CASSFLQGDTQYF
J gene: TRBJ2-7
D gene: TRBD1
clone size: once
V gene: TRBV5-6

CDR3 DNA: TGTGCCATCAGTGAGTCGAAAACAGGAGGAAACACCATATATTTT
CDR3 protein: CAISESKTGGNTIYF
J gene: TRBJ1-3
D gene: .
clone size: few
V gene: TRBV10-3

CDR3 DNA: TGTGCCAGCAGTTCCTTAATGAAGCTCGAGGCTTTCTTT
CDR3 protein: CASSSLMKLEAFF
J gene: TRBJ1-1
D gene: .
clone size: few
V gene: TRBV6-5

CDR3 DNA: TGTGCCAGCAGCGCCCGGGCCCCGGGTTCACCCCTCCACTTT
CDR3 protein: CASSARAPGSPLHF
J gene: TRBJ1-6
D gene: .
clone size: .
V gene: TRBV5-6

CDR3 DNA: TGTGCCAGCAGCTTAGTAGGTACCCAGTACTTC
CDR3 protein: CASSLVGTQYF
J gene: TRBJ2-5
D gene: .
clone size: .
V gene: TRBV7-8

CDR3 DNA: TGTGCCAGCAGCACGGGACTGGCAACTAATGAAAAACTGTTTTTT
CDR3 protein: CASSTGLATNEKLFF
J gene: TRBJ1-4
D gene: .
clone size: once
V gene: TRBV7-9

CDR3 DNA: TGTGCCAGCAGCTTGGGGCAGGGAGGCAGCTACGAGCAGTACTTC
CDR3 protein: CASSLGQGGSYEQYF
J gene: TRBJ2-7
D gene: .
clone size: .
V gene: TRBV5-6

CDR3 DNA: TGTGCCAGCAGCATCCGGAGGAGGGAAGCTTTCTTT
CDR3 protein: CASSIRRREAFF
J gene: TRBJ1-1
D gene: .
clone size: few
V gene: TRBV7-9

CDR3 DNA: TGTGCCAGCAGTGAATCCCGGAGAGGCGGATCACCCCTCCACTTT
CDR3 protein: CASSESRRGGSPLHF
J gene: TRBJ1-6
D gene: .
clone size: .
V gene: TRBV25-1

CDR3 DNA: TGTGCCAGCACCCCGGGGGGTGAGGAGGAAGAGACCCAGTACTTC
CDR3 protein: CASTPGGEEEETQYF
J gene: TRBJ2-5
D gene: TRBD2
clone size: .
V gene: TRBV7-9

CDR3 DNA: TGTGCCAGTAGCCCCTGGGGGCTAGCGGGGGGCGGGTACGAGCAGTACTTC
CDR3 protein: CASSPWGLAGGGYEQYF
J gene: TRBJ2-7
D gene: TRBD2
clone size: once
V gene: TRBV19

CDR3 DNA: TGCGCCAGCAGCTACCCGAAGGTGGGGACTGAAGCTTTCTTT
CDR3 protein: CASSYPKVGTEAFF
J gene: TRBJ1-1
D gene: .
clone size: .
V gene: TRBV4-1